This TCR beta chain stems from a study of blood T cell repertoires in COVID-19 (dated by TCRdb to 2018 to 2021). Some background on the complete study: The collaborator samples originated in the United States, Italy and Spain and spanned the acute and convalescent phases of COVID-19. The material from the prospective study consisted of cDNA or gDNA derived from T cells, B-cell-depleted T cells, or PBMCs. Subjects who had been exposed to COVID-19, were actively infected with it, or had recovered from it provided the deeply sampled blood TCRbeta repertoires that made up the dataset. The repertoires were released in a freely available public database meant as a resource for research on the immune response to SARS-CoV-2. Samples were obtained from the ongoing ImmuneRACE study (first 160 participants) and from 1,254 subjects provided by 6 global collaborators. Nearly every sample came with metadata listing a de-identified subject ID, COVID-19 status, age in years and sex. Where available, HLA class I and class II types were obtained from metadata supplied by the sample provider rather than from assay-based typing. On the study overall, not on this receptor specifically: How much clinical and demographic metadata was included differed by source and by participant, and the metadata was provided uncurated.

From cysteine to phenylalanine, the CDR3 is 12 amino acids long. The CDR3 DNA has 36 bases and is translated from base 1. Looking up the germline V gene yields CDR1 LGHNA and CDR2 YNFKEQ. V was cut back by 1 base and J by 5 bases, leaving a gap of 5 bases between them. TCRbeta CDR3 regions were amplified from genomic DNA by means of the immunoSEQ Assay, a bias-controlled multiplex PCR. Per the original workflow: Within the assay, amplification of reference gene primers was used to estimate how many nucleated cells each sample contained. Sequence reads were collapsed and filtered to measure the absolute abundance of every unique TCRbeta CDR3 rearrangement. For each sample, productive Simpson clonality was calculated by taking the square root of Simpson's diversity index across productive rearrangements. This immuneACCESS table, as held by TCRdb, lists in-frame sequences with V and J called but not all clones. Of the missing ones, under half trace to an unresolved V gene in checked studies; the others have no known cause. V and J calls and clone size come straight from that table; D and trimming were deduced from the DNA. This sample gives over 150,000 clones in total; approximately 81% of them show up just once. About 1% of the sample is in the top ten clones.

Whole blood was collected in K2EDTA tubes by collaborating institutions according to the institutions' own protocols. For TCRbeta analysis, collaborator samples were shipped as frozen whole blood, as isolated PBMCs, or as DNA extracted from either sample type. Comment on this clone: It lacks a known antigen. No quality values exist for individual bases; no much larger clone is one base distant.

The chain was built from TRBV4-2 and TRBJ1-2, with no reliable assignment of the D segment. Material for sequencing was peripheral blood. The receptor was isolated from a man aged 40-50 years with acute or convalescent COVID-19. The DNA sequence follows: TGTGCCAGCAGCCAAGCGCAGTATGGCTACACCTTC. Its product reads: CASSQAQYGYTF.